Shown below are 5 T cell receptor beta chains from a single sample sequenced in a study of regulatory T cells in long-lasting Graves disease. Time point specified: newly diagnosed GD, antithyroid drugs for less than 3 months. There was RNA extracted from PBMCs, and the TCR library was made from it. Through Arm-PCR of CDR3 regions and iRepertoire HTBI primers, TCR beta libraries were built. TCRdb reprocessed the multiplex PCR reads with MiXCR, giving one entry per CDR3 protein. The table includes hundreds of thousands of distinct CDR3 sequences, about 16% detected once. These data were likewise used in another study, on T cells in Graves' hyperthyroidism and ophthalmopathy.

The source material was peripheral blood mononuclear cells (PBMCs), sampled at new diagnosis, from a patient treated with antithyroid drugs. The receptors here all came from a woman aged 40 to 65 with Graves disease.

This clonotype was detected ten times or more. The rearrangement uses TRBV2 and TRBJ2-7, with D perhaps matching TRBD2 (6 bases). The V end was cut by 7 bases, the J end by 1 base, with 8 bases between. CDR3 length: 12 amino acids. Per the germline V gene, CDR1 is SNHLY and CDR2 is FYNNEI. The CDR3 here is CASTEGSYEQYF. The CDR3 nucleotides read TGTGCCAGCACGGAGGGTTCCTACGAGCAGTACTTC.

This chain connects TRBV7-6 to TRBJ2-6; 8 bases fit TRBD2. The CDR3 has 16 amino acids. Germline V CDR1 and CDR2: SGHVS, FNYEAQ. V trimming: 8 bases; J trimming: 4 bases; junction bases outside the gene matches: 10. CDR3 protein: CASPPAGAQGANVLTF. CDR3 sequence (DNA): TGTGCCAGCCCGCCAGCGGGGGCGCAAGGGGCCAACGTCCTGACTTTC.

The chain joins TRBV5-1 to TRBJ2-1; 11 nucleotides match TRBD2. Trimming at V came to 4 bases and at J to 8 bases, leaving 8 bases not matched to a gene. The CDR3 length is 15 residues. CDR1 and CDR2 from the germline V gene are SGHRS and YFSETQ. CDR3: CASSLAYSGGDEQFF. DNA for the CDR3: TGCGCCAGCAGCCTGGCTTATAGCGGGGGGGATGAGCAGTTCTTC.

At least ten counts were recorded for this clonotype. The J gene is TRBJ1-2, the V gene TRBV20-1; the D is unclear. This CDR3 spans 14 amino acids. V lost 0 bases and J lost 3, with 11 bases in between. CDR1 and CDR2 (germline): DFQATT, SNEGSKA (reference sequence). Here the CDR3 reads CSARDPGWDYGYTF. The CDR3 nucleotides are TGCAGTGCTAGAGATCCGGGTTGGGACTATGGCTACACCTTC.

Remarks on this clonotype: One base away lies a much larger clone, so this may be a sequencing read error. The chain combines TRBV20-1 with TRBJ1-1; D is perhaps TRBD1 (5 bases). Germline assignment: CDR1 DFQATT and CDR2 SNEGSKA (reference sequence). The length of the CDR3 is 12 residues. CDR3 nucleotide sequence: TGCAGTACCGAATCGCAGGGAATTGAAGCTCTCTTT. Protein: CSTESQGIEALF.